This passage covers 4 T cell receptor beta chains from one sample sequenced in a study of cytomegalovirus exposure and HLA in healthy donors. PCR used 60 Vbeta primers and 13 Jbeta primers. Profiled with immunoSEQ multiplex PCR; TCRdb holds only in-frame clones, not every one. Counted here are under 200,000 clones, around 79% occurring once; the ten biggest clones make up over 2.5%. Sequencing was performed on PBMCs. All receptors derive from a female donor in good health and CMV-seronegative.

The V and J genes are TRBV27 and TRBJ2-2; 7 positions agree with TRBD1. The V gene's germline CDR1 is MNHEY and CDR2 SMNVEV (reference sequence). V was pared by 6 bases and J by 0 bases, with 1 base of the junction left unmatched. The CDR3 consists of 14 residues. This chain's CDR3 is CASRGTANTGELFF. The CDR3 nucleotides are TGTGCCAGCAGAGGGACAGCGAACACCGGGGAGCTGTTTTTT.

This chain uses TRBV19 with TRBJ2-2, with D perhaps matching TRBD1 (6 bases). The CDR3 runs 18 residues. The V and J ends lost 3 bases and 4 bases respectively, with 21 bases between them. Germline CDR1 reads LNHDA; CDR2 reads SQIVND (reference sequence). The CDR3, as DNA: TGTGCCAGTAGTATCGCACCCATTCAGGGGTATGGCACCGGGGAGCTGTTTTTT. Residues: CASSIAPIQGYGTGELFF.

This clone has just one count. V usage is TRBV7-2 and J usage is TRBJ1-6; possible D gene TRBD1, 5 bases. Germline V CDR1 and CDR2: SGHTA, FQGNSA. V gave up 6 bases and J gave up 9 bases, with 21 bases separating them. The CDR3 runs to 16 residues. The chain's CDR3 is CASRPTLNGGGSPLHF. For the CDR3, the DNA is TGTGCCAGCAGGCCCACCCTGAATGGGGGAGGTTCACCCCTCCACTTT.

This clone was picked up one time. V gene TRBV28 combines with J gene TRBJ1-3; TRBD1 agrees at 7 bases. The V segment lost 7 bases and the J segment 4 bases; nucleotides outside the gene matches: 10. Germline CDR1 MDHEN, CDR2 SYDVKM. The CDR3 has 15 amino acids. CDR3 amino acids: CASTSGQAAGNTIYF. CDR3 nucleotide sequence: TGTGCCAGCACCTCCGGACAGGCTGCCGGAAACACCATATATTTT.